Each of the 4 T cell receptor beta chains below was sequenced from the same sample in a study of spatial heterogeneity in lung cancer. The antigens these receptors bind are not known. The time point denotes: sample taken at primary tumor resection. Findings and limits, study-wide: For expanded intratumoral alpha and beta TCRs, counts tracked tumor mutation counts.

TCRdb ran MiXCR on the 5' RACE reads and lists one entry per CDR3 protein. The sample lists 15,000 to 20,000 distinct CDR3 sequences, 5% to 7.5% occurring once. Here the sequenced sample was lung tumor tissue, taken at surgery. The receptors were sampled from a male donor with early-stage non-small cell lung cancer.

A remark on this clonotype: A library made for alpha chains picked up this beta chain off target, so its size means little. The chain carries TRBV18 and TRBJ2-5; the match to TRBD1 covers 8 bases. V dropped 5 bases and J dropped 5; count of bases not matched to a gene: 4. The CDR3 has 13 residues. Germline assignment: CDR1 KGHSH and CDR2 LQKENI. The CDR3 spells CASSSGQGETQYF. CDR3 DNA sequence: TGTGCCAGCTCATCCGGACAGGGCGAGACCCAGTACTTC.

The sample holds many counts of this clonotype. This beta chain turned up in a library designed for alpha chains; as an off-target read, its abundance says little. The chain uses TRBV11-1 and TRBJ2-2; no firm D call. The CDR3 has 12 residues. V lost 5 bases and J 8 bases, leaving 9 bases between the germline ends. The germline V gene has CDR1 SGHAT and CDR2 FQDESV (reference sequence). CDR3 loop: CASSGPSGELFF. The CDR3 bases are TGTGCCAGCAGCGGCCCGTCTGGGGAGCTGTTTTTT.

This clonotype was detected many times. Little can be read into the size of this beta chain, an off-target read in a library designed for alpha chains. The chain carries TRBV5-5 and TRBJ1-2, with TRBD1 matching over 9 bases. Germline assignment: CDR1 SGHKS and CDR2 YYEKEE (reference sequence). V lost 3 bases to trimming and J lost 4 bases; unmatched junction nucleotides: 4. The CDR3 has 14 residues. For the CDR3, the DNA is TGTGCCAGCAGCTCCAAACAGGGGGCCTATGGCTACACCTTC. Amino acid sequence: CASSSKQGAYGYTF.

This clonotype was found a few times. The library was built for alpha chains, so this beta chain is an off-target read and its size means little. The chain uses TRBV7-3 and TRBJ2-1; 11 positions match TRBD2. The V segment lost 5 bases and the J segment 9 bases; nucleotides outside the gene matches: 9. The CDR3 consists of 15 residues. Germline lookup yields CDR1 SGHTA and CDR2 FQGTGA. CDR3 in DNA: TGTGCCAGCAGCCGCACTAGCGGGGGATTTCGTGAGCAGTTCTTC. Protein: CASSRTSGGFREQFF.